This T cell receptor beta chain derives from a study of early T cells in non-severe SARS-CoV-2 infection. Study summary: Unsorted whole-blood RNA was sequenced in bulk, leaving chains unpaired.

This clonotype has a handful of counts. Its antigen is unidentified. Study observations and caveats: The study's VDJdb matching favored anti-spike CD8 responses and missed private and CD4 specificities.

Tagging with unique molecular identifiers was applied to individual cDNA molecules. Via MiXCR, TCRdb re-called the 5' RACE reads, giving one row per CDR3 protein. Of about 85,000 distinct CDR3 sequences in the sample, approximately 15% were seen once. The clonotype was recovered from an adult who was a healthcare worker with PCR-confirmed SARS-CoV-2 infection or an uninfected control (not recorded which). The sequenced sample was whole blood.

The CDR3 DNA follows: TGTGCCAGCTCAGGGGCGCCCGGGGAGCTGTTTTTT. Its protein product is CASSGAPGELFF. The J gene is TRBJ2-2, the V gene TRBV12-3 or TRBV12-4; maybe TRBD1 (6 bases). The CDR3 covers 12 residues. The ends were cut back, 8 bases at V and 6 bases at J, with 10 bases in the middle.